These T cell receptor beta chains were read from a single sample in a study of blood T cell repertoires in COVID-19. Method: immunoSEQ multiplex PCR; TCRdb's copy keeps in-frame clones and lacks some. The sample holds approximately 280,000 clones, 90% seen once. The sequenced sample was PBMCs or T cells enriched from blood (not recorded which). Receptors originate from a woman younger than 30 with acute COVID-19. CDR3s include the opening cysteine and the closing phenylalanine or tryptophan. Clone size is not always given. Where it is, it says once, few, many or a class for expanded clones.

abundance	v_gene	j_gene	CDR3aa
NA	TRBV27	TRBJ2-7	CARSGEQYF
NA	TRBV12-3/TRBV12-4	TRBJ1-1	CASISQGITEAFF
NA	TRBV11-1	TRBJ1-4	CASSRGQSNEKLFF
NA	TRBV2	TRBJ2-5	CASRTRQGAVGTQYF
few	TRBV5-6	TRBJ1-2	CASSLGGQNYGYTF
NA	TRBV12-1	TRBJ2-1	CASSFAIQSPGSGTRDNEQFF
NA	TRBV7-9	TRBJ1-1	CASSLVAGEGAFF
few	TRBV7-3	TRBJ2-3	CASSLGQGTDTQYF
NA	TRBV27	TRBJ1-1	CASSFRQAHTEAFF
NA	TRBV12-3/TRBV12-4	TRBJ2-3	CASSRNADTQYF
once	TRBV5-1	TRBJ2-5	CASSLAFTGVQGETQYF
NA	TRBV6-5	TRBJ2-7	CASRQDTRTYEQYF
NA	TRBV18	TRBJ1-6	CASSRTDINSPLHF
few	TRBV6-5	TRBJ2-3	CASRTSPRTDTQYF
NA	TRBV27	TRBJ2-7	CASSTIYGGERDAYEQYF
NA	TRBV5-5	TRBJ2-7	CASSPFGLAGEQYF
once	TRBV12-3/TRBV12-4	TRBJ2-7	CASSFKGAGQYF
once	TRBV7-9	TRBJ2-1	CASSLGQGAAGQFF
NA	TRBV24-1	TRBJ1-1	CATSDRGATEAFF
NA	TRBV2	TRBJ1-2	CASSPGDYGYTF
NA	TRBV7-6	TRBJ1-1	CASSLATGGNTEAFF
NA	TRBV7-2	TRBJ2-1	CASSSTSANEQFF
NA	TRBV28	TRBJ1-1	CASRDEQGRMNTEAFF